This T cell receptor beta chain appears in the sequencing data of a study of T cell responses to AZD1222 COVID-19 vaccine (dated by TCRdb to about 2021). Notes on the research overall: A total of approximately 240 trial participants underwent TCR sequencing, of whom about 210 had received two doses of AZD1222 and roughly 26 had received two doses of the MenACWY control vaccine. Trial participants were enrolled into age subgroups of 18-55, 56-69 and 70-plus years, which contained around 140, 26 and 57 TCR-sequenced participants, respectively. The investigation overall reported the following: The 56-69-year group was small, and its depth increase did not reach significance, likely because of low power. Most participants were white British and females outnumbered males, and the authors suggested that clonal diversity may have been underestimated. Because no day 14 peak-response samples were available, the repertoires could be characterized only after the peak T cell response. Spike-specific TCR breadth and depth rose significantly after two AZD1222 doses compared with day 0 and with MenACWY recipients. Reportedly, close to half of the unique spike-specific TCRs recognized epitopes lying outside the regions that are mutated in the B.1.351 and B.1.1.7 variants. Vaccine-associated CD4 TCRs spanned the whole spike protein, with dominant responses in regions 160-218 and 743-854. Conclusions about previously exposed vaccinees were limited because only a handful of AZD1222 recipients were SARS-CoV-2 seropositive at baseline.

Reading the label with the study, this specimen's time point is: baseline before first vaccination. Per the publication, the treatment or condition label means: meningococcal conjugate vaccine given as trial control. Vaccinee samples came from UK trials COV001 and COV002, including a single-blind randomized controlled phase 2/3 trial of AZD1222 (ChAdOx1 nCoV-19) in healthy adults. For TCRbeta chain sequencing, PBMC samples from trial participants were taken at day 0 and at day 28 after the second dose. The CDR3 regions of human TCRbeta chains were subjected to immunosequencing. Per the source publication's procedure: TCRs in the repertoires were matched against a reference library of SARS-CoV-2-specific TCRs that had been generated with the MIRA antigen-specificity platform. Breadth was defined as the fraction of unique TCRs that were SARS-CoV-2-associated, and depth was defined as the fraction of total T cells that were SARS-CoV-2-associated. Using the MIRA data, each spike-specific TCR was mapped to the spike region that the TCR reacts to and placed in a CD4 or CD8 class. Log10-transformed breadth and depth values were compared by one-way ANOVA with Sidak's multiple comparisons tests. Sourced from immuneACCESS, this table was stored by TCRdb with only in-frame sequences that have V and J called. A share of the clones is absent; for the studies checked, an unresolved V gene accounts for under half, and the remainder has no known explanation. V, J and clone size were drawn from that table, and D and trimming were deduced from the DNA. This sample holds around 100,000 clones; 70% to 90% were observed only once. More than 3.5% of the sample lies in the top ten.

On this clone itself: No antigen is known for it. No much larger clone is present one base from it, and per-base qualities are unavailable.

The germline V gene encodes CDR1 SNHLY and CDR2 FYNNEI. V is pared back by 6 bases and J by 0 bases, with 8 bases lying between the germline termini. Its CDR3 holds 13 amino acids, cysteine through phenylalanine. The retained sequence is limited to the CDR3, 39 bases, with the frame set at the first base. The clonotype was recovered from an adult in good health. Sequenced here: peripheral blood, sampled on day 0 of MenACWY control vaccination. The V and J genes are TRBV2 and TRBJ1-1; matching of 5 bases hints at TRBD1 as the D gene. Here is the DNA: TGTGCCAGCAGGGAACAGGTGAACACTGAAGCTTTCTTT. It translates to CASREQVNTEAFF.